The 5 T cell receptor beta chains in this list originate from one sample, sequenced in a study of cytomegalovirus exposure and HLA in healthy donors. Generated by immunoSEQ multiplex PCR, the TCRdb table keeps only in-frame clones and is missing some. The top ten clones hold 1.2% of a sample with tens of thousands of clones, 90% to 97% of them seen once. The sample taken for sequencing was PBMCs. These TCRs come from a woman aged 18-29 years in good health and CMV-seronegative.

This chain uses TRBV4-3 with TRBJ1-5; D remains ambiguous. The germline V gene encodes CDR1 LGHNA and CDR2 YSLEER. The CDR3 spans 15 residues. V was pared by 0 bases and J by 7 bases, with 13 bases between. The CDR3 DNA follows: TGCGCCAGCAGCCAAGATCTAGGAGTTGGGCAGCCCCAGCATTTT. Protein sequence: CASSQDLGVGQPQHF.

Worth noting for this clone: Germline is not matched at one junction end, which may reflect a read error. The rearrangement links TRBV7-7 to TRBJ2-5; TRBD2 matches 7 bases. The CDR3 length is 15 residues. The germline V gene encodes CDR1 SSHAT and CDR2 FNYEAQ (reference sequence). The CDR3 nucleotides are TGTGCTAGCAGCTTAGCCCGCGGGAGCGGGGAGACCCAGTACTTC. Its protein product is CASSLARGSGETQYF.

The rearrangement joins TRBV6-5 to TRBJ1-5; D unclear. This CDR3 has 16 amino acids. Per the germline V gene, CDR1 is MNHEY and CDR2 is SVGAGI. Trimming pared 0 bases from V and 3 bases from J, leaving 12 bases between. In nucleotides, the CDR3 is TGTGCCAGCAGTTACTCGCCCCGAGGAGCCAATCAGCCCCAGCATTTT. Translating it yields CASSYSPRGANQPQHF.

The V gene is TRBV7-9, the J gene TRBJ2-7, with D perhaps TRBD1 (6 bases). CDR1 is SEHNR and CDR2 is FQNEAQ in the germline V gene (reference sequence). The ends were cut back, 1 base at V and 3 bases at J, with 10 bases in the middle. The CDR3 runs to 14 residues. The CDR3 DNA sequence: TGTGCCAGCAGCTTAGAGGCAGGGGTCTACGAGCAGTACTTC. Protein product: CASSLEAGVYEQYF. Drawing the rest from reference TRBV7-9 and TRBJ2-7, the complete variable domain is DTGVSQNPRHKITKRGQNVTFRCDPISEHNRLYWYRQTLGQGPEFLTYFQNEAQLEKSRLLSDRFSAERPKGSFSTLEIQRTEQGDSAMYLCASSLEAGVYEQYFGPGTRLTVT.

On this clone itself: Sequence at one end of the junction differs from germline and may be a read error. This chain uses TRBV4-1 with TRBJ2-5, with D perhaps matching TRBD1 (6 bases). The CDR3 contains 16 residues. Germline CDR1 reads MGHRA; CDR2 reads YSYEKL. CDR3 in DNA: TGCGCCAGCAGCCCGGGTCCCCCCAGGGGCCAAGGGACCCAGTACTTC. It is translated as CASSPGPPRGQGTQYF.